Listed below are T cell receptor beta chains from one sample, sequenced in a study of shared clonotypes between healthy human individuals. TCRdb's copy holds only in-frame clones and misses some; the assay was immunoSEQ multiplex PCR. The sample includes 2 million to 2.5 million clones, approximately 94% of them seen just once. The material sequenced was naive CD8+ T cells from PBMCs. These TCRs come from a man younger than 35 in good health. Some clones in this sample may be carry-over from other donors' samples. CDR3s include the opening cysteine and the closing phenylalanine or tryptophan. The D gene is left open where the match is weak. Clone size is not always given. Where it is, it says once, few, many or a class for expanded clones.

TRBJ1-3 TRBV7-9 NA NA CASSSTGHPRNTIYF TGTGCCAGCAGCTCTACAGGACACCCAAGAAACACCATATATTTT
TRBJ1-1 TRBV7-2 few NA CASSYKYRDGNTEAFF TGTGCCAGCAGCTACAAGTATCGGGACGGCAACACTGAAGCTTTCTTT
TRBJ1-5 TRBV7-9 NA NA CASSFGPSGNQPQHF TGTGCCAGCAGCTTCGGACCCAGCGGGAATCAGCCCCAGCATTTT
TRBJ2-7 TRBV28 NA NA CASTPGAGYYEQYF TGTGCCAGTACTCCGGGGGCAGGATACTACGAGCAGTACTTC
TRBJ1-5 TRBV5-6 once NA CASSLGGGQPQHF TGTGCCAGCAGCTTGGGTGGGGGTCAGCCCCAGCATTTT
TRBJ2-1 TRBV9 NA NA CASSPSRKGEQFF TGTGCCAGCAGCCCTAGTAGGAAGGGTGAGCAGTTCTTC
TRBJ2-2 TRBV25-1 NA NA CASSGAGELFF TGTGCCAGCAGTGGGGCAGGGGAGCTGTTTTTT
TRBJ2-2 TRBV27 NA NA CASSLFSKVSGELFF TGTGCCAGCAGTTTATTTTCAAAAGTCTCCGGGGAGCTGTTTTTT
TRBJ1-2 TRBV27 NA NA CASSLSMWGYGYTF TGTGCCAGCAGTCTCTCCATGTGGGGTTATGGCTACACCTTC
TRBJ2-1 TRBV4-3 NA TRBD2 CASSQDIPSKREIPGDEQFF TGCGCCAGCAGCCAAGATATCCCCTCGAAGCGGGAGATTCCCGGGGATGAGCAGTTCTTC
TRBJ1-2 TRBV28 NA NA CASAFSGGSRVRNGYTF TGTGCCAGCGCTTTCAGTGGGGGATCTCGGGTCCGAAACGGCTACACCTTC
TRBJ2-3 TRBV28 NA TRBD2 CASSFPSSGIPITDTQYF TGTGCCAGCAGTTTCCCCTCTAGCGGGATCCCTATCACAGATACGCAGTATTTT
TRBJ2-7 TRBV19 NA NA CASTRRGSSYEQYF TGTGCCAGTACCCGTAGGGGAAGCTCCTACGAGCAGTACTTC
TRBJ2-2 TRBV5-1 NA TRBD2 CASSPWGLAGVNTGELFF TGCGCCAGCAGCCCATGGGGGCTAGCGGGAGTTAACACCGGGGAGCTGTTTTTT
TRBJ2-1 TRBV12-5 NA NA CASGLGLYNEQFF TGTGCTAGTGGTTTGGGACTTTACAATGAGCAGTTCTTC
TRBJ1-1 TRBV9 NA NA CASSVGSNTEAFF TGTGCCAGCAGCGTGGGGTCCAACACTGAAGCTTTCTTT
TRBJ2-1 TRBV7-9 NA TRBD2 CASSLPGGRGLDEQFF TGTGCCAGCAGTCTCCCCGGCGGGAGGGGTTTAGATGAGCAGTTCTTC
TRBJ1-2 TRBV5-1 NA NA CASSSSISYGYTF TGCGCCAGCAGCTCTTCCATATCATATGGCTACACCTTC
TRBJ1-4 TRBV7-8 NA NA CASSPSWSTNEKLFF TGTGCCAGCAGCCCCAGTTGGTCAACTAATGAAAAACTGTTTTTT
TRBJ2-1 TRBV11-2 NA NA CASSPGGLLGAYNEQFF TGTGCCAGCAGCCCTGGTGGTCTTCTTGGGGCCTACAATGAGCAGTTCTTC
TRBJ2-3 TRBV7-8 NA TRBD2 CATGLAGLTDTQYF TGTGCCACGGGACTAGCGGGACTCACAGATACGCAGTATTTT
TRBJ2-5 TRBV5-4 NA TRBD2 CASSLFLHGGRETQYF TGTGCCAGCAGCTTGTTTTTGCACGGGGGGAGGGAGACCCAGTACTTC
TRBJ2-3 TRBV28 NA NA CASSTVAEPPTDTQYF TGTGCCAGCAGTACCGTAGCGGAGCCACCCACAGATACGCAGTATTTT
TRBJ2-3 TRBV7-9 NA TRBD2 CASSSTSGDSTDTQYF TGTGCCAGCAGCTCGACTAGCGGGGACAGCACAGATACGCAGTATTTT
TRBJ1-1 TRBV7-9 NA NA CASRMDGRNTEAFF TGTGCCAGCAGGATGGACGGGAGGAACACTGAAGCTTTCTTT
TRBJ1-1 TRBV27 NA NA CASRGWGDEAFF TGTGCCAGCAGGGGGTGGGGGGATGAAGCTTTCTTT
TRBJ1-2 TRBV4-2 NA NA CASIGPQRANYGYTF TGTGCCAGCATCGGGCCACAGAGAGCTAACTATGGCTACACCTTC